These 10 T cell receptor beta chains came from one sample sequenced in a study of blood T cell repertoires in COVID-19. TCRdb keeps only in-frame clones here, not all; method: immunoSEQ multiplex PCR. The top ten clones hold roughly an eighth of a sample with over 250,000 clones, approximately 89% of them seen once. The sample comprised peripheral blood. These TCRs come from a woman in her fifties or sixties with acute or convalescent COVID-19.

The rearrangement joins TRBV7-2 to TRBJ2-3; 7 bases fit TRBD2. From germline, CDR1 is SGHTA and CDR2 FQGNSA. This CDR3 has 15 residues. Trimming took 5 bases from V and 3 from J; bases not matched to a gene: 8. CDR3 residues: CASSQGLGFTDTQYF. The CDR3 DNA reads TGTGCCAGCAGCCAAGGACTAGGGTTTACAGATACGCAGTATTTT.

V usage is TRBV5-8 and J usage is TRBJ1-6; D is ambiguous. The V gene's germline CDR1 is SGHTS and CDR2 YDEGEE. With 2 bases removed from V and 5 bases from J, the gap between germline ends came to 2 bases. This CDR3 comprises 12 residues. CDR3 residues: CASSFDNSPLHF. As DNA, the CDR3 is TGTGCCAGCAGCTTCGATAATTCACCCCTCCACTTT. Complete variable domain (other parts from reference TRBV5-8 and TRBJ1-6): EAGVTQSPTHLIKTRGQQATLRCSPISGHTSVYWYQQALGLGLQFLLWYDEGEERNRGNFPPRFSGRQFPNYSSELNVNALELEDSALYLCASSFDNSPLHFGNGTRLTVT.

This chain links TRBV18 with TRBJ2-1; D gene uncertain. Germline assignment: CDR1 KGHSH and CDR2 LQKENI. CDR3 length: 16 amino acids. V was pared by 2 bases and J by 0 bases, with 11 bases between. CDR3 bases: TGTGCCAGCTCACCAGTTCCCCTAGACTCCTACAATGAGCAGTTCTTC. Its translation is CASSPVPLDSYNEQFF.

The V and J genes are TRBV6-5 and TRBJ2-1, with TRBD2 matching over 8 bases. V was clipped by 7 bases and J by 7 bases; unmatched bases: 6. This CDR3 contains 13 residues. Germline V gene data show CDR1 as MNHEY and CDR2 as SVGAGI. As DNA, the CDR3 is TGTGCCAGCATGAGTCCGGGGGGGAATGAGCAGTTCTTC. Translated: CASMSPGGNEQFF.

The chain combines TRBV27 with TRBJ2-1; no clear D gene. Trimming stripped 6 bases from V and 10 bases from J, with 16 bases between. Germline values: CDR1 MNHEY, CDR2 SMNVEV (reference sequence). The CDR3 extends over 13 amino acids. CDR3 sequence: CASSLYYVSEQFF. The CDR3 DNA reads as TGTGCCAGCAGCCTATATTACGTATCAGAGCAGTTCTTC.

This clone occurred once. Here the CDR3 DNA reads TGTGCCAGCAGTTACGACACCCCCTACGAGCAGTACTTC. Its translation is CASSYDTPYEQYF. The chain uses TRBV6-2 or TRBV6-3 and TRBJ2-7; no clear D gene. V was pared by 2 bases and J by 2 bases, with 7 bases between. This CDR3 comprises 13 residues. Germline loops: CDR1 MNHEY, CDR2 SVGEGT.

The chain is built from TRBV6-5 and TRBJ2-3; TRBD2 matches 8 bases. Germline loops: CDR1 MNHEY, CDR2 SVGAGI. This CDR3 has 15 residues. With 0 bases clipped from V and 4 bases from J, the junction kept 3 bases outside the gene matches. CDR3 coding DNA: TGTGCCAGCAGTTACTCTGGACTAGCAGCAGATACGCAGTATTTT. Protein: CASSYSGLAADTQYF.

The V gene is TRBV6-6, the J gene TRBJ2-1, with D possibly matching TRBD2 (6 bases). The CDR3 contains 16 residues. V was cut by 5 bases and J by 5 bases, with 19 bases left in between. Germline lookup yields CDR1 MNHNY and CDR2 SVGAGI (reference sequence). CDR3 nucleotide sequence: TGTGCCAGCAGTCGCGACGGGAGTTTTTCGGACAATGAGCAGTTCTTC. Its protein is CASSRDGSFSDNEQFF.

V is TRBV23-1 and J is TRBJ1-2, with D hard to call. TRBV23-1 qualifies as an ORF whose function is uncertain. The CDR3 has 14 amino acids. With 2 bases removed from V and 11 bases from J, the gap between germline ends came to 18 bases. The CDR3 DNA sequence: TGCGCCAGCAGTCAAAGCGATTCGATGGAGGCGTACACCTTC. Residues: CASSQSDSMEAYTF.

This clone was recorded a few times. The chain recombines TRBV7-3 with TRBJ2-7, with unresolved D. Trimming stripped 7 bases from V and 4 bases from J, with 11 bases between. Per germline, CDR1 SGHTA and CDR2 FQGTGA. The CDR3 runs 12 residues. The CDR3 region is CASTRPGYEQYF. For the CDR3, the DNA is TGTGCCAGCACTCGACCGGGTTACGAGCAGTACTTC.